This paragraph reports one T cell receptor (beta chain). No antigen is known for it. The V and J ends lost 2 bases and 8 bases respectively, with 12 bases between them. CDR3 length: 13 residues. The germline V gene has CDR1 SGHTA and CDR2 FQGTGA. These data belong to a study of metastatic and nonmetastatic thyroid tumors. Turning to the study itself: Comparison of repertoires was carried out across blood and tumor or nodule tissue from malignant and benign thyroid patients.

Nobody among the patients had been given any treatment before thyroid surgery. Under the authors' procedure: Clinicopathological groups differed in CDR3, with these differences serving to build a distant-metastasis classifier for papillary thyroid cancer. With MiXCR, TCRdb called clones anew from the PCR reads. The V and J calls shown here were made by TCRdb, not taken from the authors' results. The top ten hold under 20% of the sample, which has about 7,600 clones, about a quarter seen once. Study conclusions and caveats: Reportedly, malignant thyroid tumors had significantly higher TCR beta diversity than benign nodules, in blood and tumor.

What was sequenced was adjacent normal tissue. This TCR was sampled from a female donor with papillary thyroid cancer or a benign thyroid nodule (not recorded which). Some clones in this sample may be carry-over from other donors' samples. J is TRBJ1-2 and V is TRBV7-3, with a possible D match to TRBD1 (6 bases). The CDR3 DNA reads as TGTGCCAGCAGCTTAGGGGGGGCGAAGGGCTACACCTTC. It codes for CASSLGGAKGYTF.